The rows below give T cell receptor beta chains drawn from one sample of a study of blood T cell repertoires in COVID-19. Produced via immunoSEQ multiplex PCR; TCRdb's table is partial and in-frame only. The sample consists of roughly 87,000 clones, 60% to 80% of them appearing once. The source material was peripheral blood. The receptor source for this set is a woman of 80 years or more with acute or convalescent COVID-19. Both conserved end residues are part of each CDR3. The D gene is left open where the match is weak. The size of a clone is reported for some rows only, either as once, few or many, or as a class for expanded clones.

J gene: TRBJ1-6
D gene: .
clone size: .
V gene: TRBV6-6
CDR3 DNA: TGTGCCAGCAGTCCGGGACACCCGAGCTCCTATAATTCACCCCTCCACTTT
CDR3 protein: CASSPGHPSSYNSPLHF

J gene: TRBJ2-1
D gene: .
clone size: .
V gene: TRBV5-4
CDR3 DNA: TGTGCCAGCAGCTTGTCCGGCCGACTTTTCAATGAGCAGTTCTTC
CDR3 protein: CASSLSGRLFNEQFF

J gene: TRBJ1-1
D gene: .
clone size: .
V gene: TRBV6-5
CDR3 DNA: TGTGCCAGCAGTTACATTCCAGGGGCCGCTGAAGCTTTCTTT
CDR3 protein: CASSYIPGAAEAFF

J gene: TRBJ2-3
D gene: TRBD2
clone size: .
V gene: TRBV4-2
CDR3 DNA: TGTGCCAGCAGCATTCAACTAGCGGGGGGGCCAACAGATACGCAGTATTTT
CDR3 protein: CASSIQLAGGPTDTQYF

J gene: TRBJ1-3
D gene: .
clone size: .
V gene: TRBV28
CDR3 DNA: TGTGCCAGCAGTTTAGGCCGTACAGACTCTGGAAACACCATATATTTT
CDR3 protein: CASSLGRTDSGNTIYF

J gene: TRBJ2-2
D gene: .
clone size: .
V gene: TRBV7-9
CDR3 DNA: TGTGCCAGCAGCCCCCCAGCGGTCACGGAAAACACCGGGGAGCTGTTTTTT
CDR3 protein: CASSPPAVTENTGELFF

J gene: TRBJ2-7
D gene: TRBD2
clone size: .
V gene: TRBV12-3/TRBV12-4
CDR3 DNA: TGTGCCAGCAGTTCGGGGGGATCCTACGAGCAGTACTTC
CDR3 protein: CASSSGGSYEQYF

J gene: TRBJ1-2
D gene: .
clone size: .
V gene: TRBV4-3
CDR3 DNA: TGCGCCAGCAGCCAAGCCGAGACGGGGAACTATGGCTACACCTTC
CDR3 protein: CASSQAETGNYGYTF

J gene: TRBJ1-4
D gene: .
clone size: .
V gene: TRBV19
CDR3 DNA: TGTGCCAGTGAGACAGGCACTAATGAAAAACTGTTTTTT
CDR3 protein: CASETGTNEKLFF

J gene: TRBJ2-7
D gene: .
clone size: .
V gene: TRBV7-2
CDR3 DNA: TGTGCCAGCAGCCCAGGGGCGGGGGTCCCCTACGAGCAGTACTTC
CDR3 protein: CASSPGAGVPYEQYF

J gene: TRBJ2-3
D gene: TRBD2
clone size: .
V gene: TRBV5-1
CDR3 DNA: TGCGCCAGCAGCCGGACAAGCGGGGGGCCTATCACAGATACGCAGTATTTT
CDR3 protein: CASSRTSGGPITDTQYF

J gene: TRBJ2-3
D gene: .
clone size: .
V gene: TRBV3-1/TRBV3-2
CDR3 DNA: TGTGCCAGCAGCCAAGGTCGCGGCCTCGGAAATACGCAGTATTTT
CDR3 protein: CASSQGRGLGNTQYF

J gene: TRBJ1-1
D gene: TRBD1
clone size: few
V gene: TRBV5-4
CDR3 DNA: TGTGCCAGCAGCACCCGACAGGGTTGGGGGGACACTGAAGCTTTCTTT
CDR3 protein: CASSTRQGWGDTEAFF

J gene: TRBJ1-4
D gene: .
clone size: .
V gene: TRBV4-2
CDR3 DNA: TGTGCCAGCAGCCAAAGTCCGGGGACAACTAATGAAAAACTGTTTTTT
CDR3 protein: CASSQSPGTTNEKLFF

J gene: TRBJ2-1
D gene: .
clone size: few
V gene: TRBV4-2
CDR3 DNA: TGTGCCAGCAACCGACTTGGGAGCCGGGGGAATGAGCAGTTCTTC
CDR3 protein: CASNRLGSRGNEQFF

J gene: TRBJ2-7
D gene: TRBD1
clone size: .
V gene: TRBV5-5
CDR3 DNA: TGTGCCAGCAGCGGGACAGTAAACGGGCGGTACGAGCAGTACTTC
CDR3 protein: CASSGTVNGRYEQYF

J gene: TRBJ1-2
D gene: TRBD1
clone size: .
V gene: TRBV6-5
CDR3 DNA: TGTGCCGGACAGGGGGCGGAGGGCTACACCTTC
CDR3 protein: CAGQGAEGYTF

J gene: TRBJ1-2
D gene: .
clone size: .
V gene: TRBV18
CDR3 DNA: TGTGCCAGCTCTCAAGGACATGGAGACTATGGCTACACCTTC
CDR3 protein: CASSQGHGDYGYTF

J gene: TRBJ2-2
D gene: .
clone size: .
V gene: TRBV2
CDR3 DNA: TGTGCCAGCACCCTTATCCCAGGGGAGGGCGGGGAGCTGTTTTTT
CDR3 protein: CASTLIPGEGGELFF

J gene: TRBJ2-3
D gene: .
clone size: once
V gene: TRBV29-1
CDR3 DNA: TGCAGCGTTGAAGGAGGGCCTAGTATCACAGATACGCAGTATTTT
CDR3 protein: CSVEGGPSITDTQYF

J gene: TRBJ2-5
D gene: .
clone size: few
V gene: TRBV9
CDR3 DNA: TGTGCCAGCAGCGTAGGAATCTCCGGAGAGACCCAGTACTTC
CDR3 protein: CASSVGISGETQYF

J gene: TRBJ2-2
D gene: .
clone size: .
V gene: TRBV19
CDR3 DNA: TGTGCCAGTAGTATTCAGGGGTCTTTGAACACCGGGGAGCTGTTTTTT
CDR3 protein: CASSIQGSLNTGELFF

J gene: TRBJ1-4
D gene: TRBD1
clone size: .
V gene: TRBV6-5
CDR3 DNA: TGTGCCACTTTCCCCGGGACAGGGGACGAGGAAAAACTGTTTTTT
CDR3 protein: CATFPGTGDEEKLFF

J gene: TRBJ1-2
D gene: .
clone size: .
V gene: TRBV5-4
CDR3 DNA: TGTGCCAGCAGCCCCCCAGGGGAGTATGGCTACACCTTC
CDR3 protein: CASSPPGEYGYTF

J gene: TRBJ1-2
D gene: .
clone size: .
V gene: TRBV29-1
CDR3 DNA: TGTTCTCCGGACTATGGCTACACCTTC
CDR3 protein: CSPDYGYTF

J gene: TRBJ1-3
D gene: TRBD1
clone size: .
V gene: TRBV5-4
CDR3 DNA: TGTGCCAGCAGCCCGGGACAGCGATTAGGAAACACCATATATTTT
CDR3 protein: CASSPGQRLGNTIYF

J gene: TRBJ1-3
D gene: TRBD1
clone size: .
V gene: TRBV6-5
CDR3 DNA: TGTGCCAGCAGCGGACAGGGGGCGCGCAGTAACACCATATATTTT
CDR3 protein: CASSGQGARSNTIYF

J gene: TRBJ2-7
D gene: TRBD2
clone size: once
V gene: TRBV29-1
CDR3 DNA: TGCAGCGTTACAATAGCGGGTATTTACTACGAGCAGTACTTC
CDR3 protein: CSVTIAGIYYEQYF